Given below is one T cell receptor (beta chain) in context. It lacks a known antigen. No much larger clone exists at a distance of one base, and base qualities are not known. The CDR3 regions of human TCRbeta chains were analyzed by immunosequencing. The authors' pipeline ran thus. Repertoire TCRs were checked for matches against a reference library of SARS-CoV-2-specific TCRs that had been generated using the MIRA antigen-specificity platform. Breadth meant the fraction of unique TCRs that were SARS-CoV-2-associated, whereas depth meant the fraction of total T cells that were SARS-CoV-2-associated. Using the MIRA data, each spike-specific TCR was mapped to the spike region that the TCR reacts to and placed in a CD4 or CD8 class. Log10-transformed breadth and depth values were compared by one-way ANOVA with Sidak's multiple comparisons tests. Not all clones reach the TCRdb copy of this immuneACCESS table, which keeps in-frame sequences only. Checked studies attribute under half of the gap to unresolved V genes and leave the rest unexplained. V and J calls and clone size are copied from that table; D and trimming were computed from the DNA. Present in this sample are 150,000 to 200,000 clones, 94% of which were seen just once. Clones ranked in the top ten supply 7.5% to 9.5% of the sample.

Including the terminal cysteine and phenylalanine, the CDR3 comprises 15 residues. The only DNA kept is the CDR3, 45 bases in frame from the first base. Cut back by 0 bases and 7 bases, the V and J ends lie 13 bases apart. CDR1 and CDR2 are drawn from the germline V gene: SNHLY, FYNNEI. Interpreted using the paper, the time point label stands for: baseline before first vaccination. Vaccinee samples came from UK trials COV001 and COV002, including a single-blind randomized controlled phase 2/3 trial of AZD1222 (ChAdOx1 nCoV-19) in healthy adults. Trial participant PBMC samples were collected at day 0 and day 28 after the second dose for TCRbeta chain sequencing. This sample stems from a study of T cell responses to AZD1222 COVID-19 vaccine (dated by TCRdb to about 2021). With respect to the entire study: AZD1222 recipients with second doses at about 4 weeks or about 12 weeks were pooled, because spike-specific TCR depth and breadth did not differ between schedules. A total of roughly 240 trial participants underwent TCR sequencing, of whom some 210 received two doses of AZD1222 and about 25 received two doses of the MenACWY control vaccine. Trial participants were enrolled by age into 18-55, 56-69 and 70-plus year subgroups, with roughly 150, 30 and 60 TCR-sequenced participants respectively. Findings and caveats that apply to the study as a whole: Participants were mostly white British, with more females than males. The authors suggested clonal diversity may have been underestimated. Conclusions about previously exposed vaccinees are limited, since just six or seven AZD1222 recipients were seropositive for SARS-CoV-2 at baseline. Reportedly, close to half of the unique spike-specific TCRs recognized epitopes lying outside the regions that are mutated in the B.1.351 and B.1.1.7 variants. A significant rise in spike-specific TCR breadth and depth was observed after two AZD1222 doses relative to day 0 and relative to MenACWY recipients. Because no day 14 peak-response samples were available, the repertoires could be characterized only after the peak T cell response. Vaccine-associated CD4 TCRs spanned the whole spike protein, with dominant responses in regions 160-218 and 743-854. In the small 56-69-year group, the increase in depth fell short of significance, most likely because of low power.

This sequence uses TRBV2 and TRBJ2-1; the D segment cannot be called with confidence. Here the sequenced sample was peripheral blood, taken on day 0 of AZD1222 vaccination. The clonotype was recovered from an adult in good health. The CDR3 region: CASSEARGSMNEQFF. DNA sequence: TGTGCCAGCAGTGAAGCGCGAGGTAGCATGAATGAGCAGTTCTTC.